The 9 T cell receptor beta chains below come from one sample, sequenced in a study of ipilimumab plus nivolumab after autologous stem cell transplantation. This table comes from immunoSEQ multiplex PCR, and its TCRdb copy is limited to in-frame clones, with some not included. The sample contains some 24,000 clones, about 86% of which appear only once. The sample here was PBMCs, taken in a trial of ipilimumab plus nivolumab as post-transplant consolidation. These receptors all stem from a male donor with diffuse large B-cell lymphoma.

The CDR3 DNA is TGTGCCAGCAGCTTGGTATCGGCGTACGAGCAGTACTTC. Translating gives CASSLVSAYEQYF. This rearrangement joins TRBV5-6 to TRBJ2-7, with unresolved D. CDR3 length: 13 amino acids. V lost 0 bases and J lost 4, with 8 bases in between. The germline V gene encodes CDR1 SGHDT and CDR2 YYEEEE.

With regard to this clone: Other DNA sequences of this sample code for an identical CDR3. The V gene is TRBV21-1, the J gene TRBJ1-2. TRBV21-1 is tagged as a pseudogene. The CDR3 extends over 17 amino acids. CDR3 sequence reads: CASSNKGFRDGNYGYTF. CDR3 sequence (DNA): TGTGCCAGCAGCAACAAAGGGTTCCGGGACGGTAACTATGGCTACACCTTC.

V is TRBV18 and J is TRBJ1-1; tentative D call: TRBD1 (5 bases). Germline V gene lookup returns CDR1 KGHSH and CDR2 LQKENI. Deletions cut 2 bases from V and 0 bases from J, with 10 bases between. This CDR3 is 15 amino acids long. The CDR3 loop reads CASSPGREMNTEAFF. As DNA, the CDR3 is TGTGCCAGCTCACCAGGCAGGGAGATGAACACTGAAGCTTTCTTT.

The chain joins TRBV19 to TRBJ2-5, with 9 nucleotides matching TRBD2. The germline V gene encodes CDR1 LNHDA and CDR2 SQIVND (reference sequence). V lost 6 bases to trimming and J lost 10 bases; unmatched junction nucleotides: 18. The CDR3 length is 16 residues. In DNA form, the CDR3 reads TGTGCCAGTAGCATGATTAGCGGGGGCGGTAAGGTCGACCAGTACTTC. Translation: CASSMISGGGKVDQYF.

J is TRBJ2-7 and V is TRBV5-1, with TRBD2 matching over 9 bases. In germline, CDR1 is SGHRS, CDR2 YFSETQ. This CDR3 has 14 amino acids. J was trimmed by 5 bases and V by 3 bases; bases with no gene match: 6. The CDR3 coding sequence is TGCGCCAGCAGCTCGGGACTAGCCCACCACGAGCAGTACTTC. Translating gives CASSSGLAHHEQYF. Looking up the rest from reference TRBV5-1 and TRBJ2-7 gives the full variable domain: KAGVTQTPRYLIKTRGQQVTLSCSPISGHRSVSWYQQTPGQGLQFLFEYFSETQRNKGNFPGRFSGRQFSNSRSEMNVSTLELGDSALYLCASSSGLAHHEQYFGPGTRLTVT.

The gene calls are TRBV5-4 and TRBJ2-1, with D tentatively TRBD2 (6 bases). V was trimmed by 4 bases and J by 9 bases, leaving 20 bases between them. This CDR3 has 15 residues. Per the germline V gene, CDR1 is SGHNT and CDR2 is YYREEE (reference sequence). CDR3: CASSGPLGGNSEQFF. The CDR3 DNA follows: TGTGCCAGCAGCGGACCACTTGGGGGGAATAGTGAGCAGTTCTTC. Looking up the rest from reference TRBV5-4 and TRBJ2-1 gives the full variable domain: ETGVTQSPTHLIKTRGQQVTLRCSSQSGHNTVSWYQQALGQGPQFIFQYYREEENGRGNFPPRFSGLQFPNYSSELNVNALELDDSALYLCASSGPLGGNSEQFFGPGTRLTVL.

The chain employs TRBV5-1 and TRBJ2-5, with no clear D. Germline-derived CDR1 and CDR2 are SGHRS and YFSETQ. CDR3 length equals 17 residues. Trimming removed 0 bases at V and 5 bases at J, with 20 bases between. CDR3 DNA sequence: TGCGCCAGCAGCTTGGGTGCAGGCCAGAGAGGTGGGGAGACCCAGTACTTC. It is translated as CASSLGAGQRGGETQYF.

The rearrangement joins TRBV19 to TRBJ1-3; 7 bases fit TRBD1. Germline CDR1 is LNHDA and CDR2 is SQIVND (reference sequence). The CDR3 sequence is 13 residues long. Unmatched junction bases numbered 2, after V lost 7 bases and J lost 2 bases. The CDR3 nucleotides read TGTGCCAGTATTACAGGGGCTGGAAACACCATATATTTT. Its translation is CASITGAGNTIYF.

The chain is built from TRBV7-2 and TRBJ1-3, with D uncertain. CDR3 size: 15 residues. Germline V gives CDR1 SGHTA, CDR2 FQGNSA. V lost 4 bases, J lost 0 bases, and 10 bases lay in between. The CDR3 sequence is CASSSFTISGNTIYF. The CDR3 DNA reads TGTGCCAGCAGCTCATTCACCATCTCTGGAAACACCATATATTTT.